Each of the 28 T cell receptor beta chains below was sequenced from the same sample in a study of blood T cell repertoires in COVID-19. Method: immunoSEQ multiplex PCR; TCRdb's copy keeps in-frame clones and lacks some. Of around 150,000 clones in the sample, 70% to 85% were seen once. Sequencing was carried out using peripheral blood. The receptors were gathered from a human donor in a cohort sampled during active COVID-19.

The V gene is TRBV11-3, the J gene TRBJ2-2; the match to TRBD2 covers 7 bases. The trim removed 3 bases at V and 1 base at J, leaving 14 bases unmatched. The length of the CDR3 is 19 residues. CDR1 is SGHNT, CDR2 YENEEA, per germline. This chain's CDR3 is CASSFSGGFLGLNTGELFF. CDR3 DNA: TGTGCCAGCAGCTTCTCCGGGGGGTTCCTGGGTTTGAACACCGGGGAGCTGTTTTTT. The variable domain in full, with the rest retrieved from reference TRBV11-3 and TRBJ2-2, is EAGVVQSPRYKIIEKKQPVAFWCNPISGHNTLYWYLQNLGQGPELLIRYENEEAVDDSQLPKDRFSAERLKGVDSTLKIQPAELGDSAVYLCASSFSGGFLGLNTGELFFGEGSRLTVL.

The V gene is TRBV5-4, the J gene TRBJ2-2; tentative D call: TRBD1 (7 bases). CDR3 size: 15 residues. V lost 0 bases and J lost 5, with 11 bases in between. CDR1 SGHNT and CDR2 YYREEE come from the germline V gene (reference sequence). The DNA of the CDR3 is TGTGCCAGCAGCTTGGTGGCAGGGGGGACCGGGGAGCTGTTTTTT. Its translation is CASSLVAGGTGELFF.

The gene calls are TRBV2 and TRBJ1-2, with TRBD1 matching over 9 bases. V trimming: 4 bases; J trimming: 0 bases; junction bases outside the gene matches: 3. Germline CDR1 and CDR2: SNHLY and FYNNEI. This CDR3 region has 15 residues. CDR3 sequence: CASSATGGPNYGYTF. CDR3 bases: TGTGCCAGCAGTGCGACAGGGGGACCTAACTATGGCTACACCTTC.

The V gene is TRBV19, the J gene TRBJ2-3, with D perhaps matching TRBD1 (6 bases). Germline V gives CDR1 LNHDA, CDR2 SQIVND (reference sequence). V lost 1 base and J lost 6, with 14 bases in between. The CDR3 spans 15 residues. This chain's CDR3 is CASSIGGGRLDTQYF. Written as DNA, the CDR3 is TGTGCCAGTAGTATAGGTGGGGGCCGGTTGGATACGCAGTATTTT.

The rearrangement uses TRBV5-6 and TRBJ1-6; TRBD1 matches at 8 bases. The germline V gene encodes CDR1 SGHDT and CDR2 YYEEEE. V lost 1 base, J lost 9 bases, and 6 bases stayed unmatched. The CDR3 has 15 residues. The CDR3 spells CASSLSGTGGSPLHF. The CDR3 bases are TGTGCCAGCAGCTTGTCTGGGACAGGAGGTTCACCCCTCCACTTT. The full variable domain, its missing parts supplied by reference TRBV5-6 and TRBJ1-6, is DAGVTQSPTHLIKTRGQQVTLRCSPKSGHDTVSWYQQALGQGPQFIFQYYEEEERQRGNFPDRFSGHQFPNYSSELNVNALLLGDSALYLCASSLSGTGGSPLHFGNGTRLTVT.

The chain links TRBV5-1 to TRBJ2-3; 9 bases match TRBD2. In germline, CDR1 is SGHRS, CDR2 YFSETQ. This CDR3 region has 15 residues. Trimming at V came to 4 bases and at J to 2 bases, leaving 5 bases not matched to a gene. CDR3 amino acids: CASSAGLADTDTQYF. CDR3 bases: TGCGCCAGCAGCGCGGGACTAGCAGACACAGATACGCAGTATTTT.

This chain links TRBV5-4 with TRBJ1-2; no reliable D call. Per germline, CDR1 SGHNT and CDR2 YYREEE (reference sequence). V lost 0 bases and J 2 bases, leaving 8 bases between the germline ends. The CDR3 has 14 amino acids. This CDR3 is CASSLDTSNYGYTF. CDR3 sequence (DNA): TGTGCCAGCAGCTTGGACACCTCGAACTATGGCTACACCTTC.

The rearrangement joins TRBV5-6 to TRBJ2-2, with 8 bases identical to TRBD2. J was trimmed by 5 bases and V by 3 bases; bases with no gene match: 6. From germline, CDR1 is SGHDT and CDR2 YYEEEE. This CDR3 spans 15 amino acids. This CDR3 reads CASSYGTRLTGELFF. The CDR3 coding sequence is TGTGCCAGCAGCTACGGGACTAGGCTTACCGGGGAGCTGTTTTTT.

The V gene is TRBV15, the J gene TRBJ1-5; D might be TRBD1 (5 bases). This CDR3 is built from 14 residues. The germline CDR1 and CDR2 sequences are LNHNV and YYDKDF (reference sequence). With 0 bases removed from V and 7 bases from J, the gap between germline ends came to 10 bases. The CDR3 bases are TGTGCCACCAGCAGAGATCCGGGGGGGCAGCCCCAGCATTTT. Translating gives CATSRDPGGQPQHF.

This clone appeared once. The J gene is TRBJ1-1, the V gene TRBV19; 8 nucleotides agree with TRBD1. This CDR3 has 18 residues. The J segment lost 3 bases and the V segment lost 4 bases, leaving 16 bases of the junction unmatched. Germline V gene sequence: CDR1 LNHDA, CDR2 SQIVND (reference sequence). This CDR3 is CASSSGGRGQGEDTEAFF. The CDR3 nucleotides read TGTGCCAGTAGTAGTGGAGGCCGTGGACAGGGAGAGGACACTGAAGCTTTCTTT.

V usage is TRBV10-3 and J usage is TRBJ2-5; D gene ambiguous. Looked up from germline, CDR1 is ENHRY and CDR2 is SYGVKD. This CDR3 spans 13 amino acids. V was shortened by 3 bases and J by 1 base, with 6 bases between the two germline ends. The CDR3 DNA is TGTGCCATCAGTGATGGGCCCCAAGAGACCCAGTACTTC. Protein: CAISDGPQETQYF.

This rearrangement joins TRBV9 to TRBJ1-1; 8 positions agree with TRBD1. The CDR3 covers 15 residues. The germline V gene encodes CDR1 SGDLS and CDR2 YYNGEE. The V and J ends lost 0 bases and 5 bases, in that order; junction bases with no gene match: 6. The CDR3 sequence is CASSVESTGGTEAFF. The CDR3 nucleotides are TGTGCCAGCAGCGTAGAAAGTACAGGGGGAACTGAAGCTTTCTTT.

Here the CDR3 DNA reads TGTGCCAGCAGTGTTAGCGGGGGGGCCTCTCATGAGCAGTTCTTC. It codes for CASSVSGGASHEQFF. The genes are TRBV6-4 and TRBJ2-1; TRBD2 matches at 11 bases. V shed 4 bases, J shed 8 bases, and the junction held 7 bases outside the gene matches. Germline V gene data show CDR1 as MRHNA and CDR2 as SNTAGT. This CDR3 has 15 amino acids.

The V gene is TRBV5-5, the J gene TRBJ2-5, with D possibly being TRBD1 (6 bases). The CDR3 is made up of 14 amino acids. Germline assignment: CDR1 SGHKS and CDR2 YYEKEE (reference sequence). V lost 4 bases and J 2 bases, leaving 12 bases between the germline ends. The CDR3 region is CASSPRGWQETQYF. The DNA of the CDR3 is TGTGCCAGCAGCCCCAGGGGTTGGCAAGAGACCCAGTACTTC.

This sequence joins TRBV5-4 and TRBJ2-4; maybe TRBD2 (7 bases). Looked up from germline, CDR1 is SGHNT and CDR2 is YYREEE (reference sequence). V lost 4 bases to trimming and J lost 2 bases, with 13 bases between them. The CDR3 has 15 amino acids. DNA of the CDR3: TGTGCCAGCAGCCCTGAGGGGGGGTCCAAAAACATTCAGTACTTC. Its translation is CASSPEGGSKNIQYF.

CDR3 sequence (DNA): TGCGCCAGCAGCCAAGAAGGCGGGCCCCTTGAAAAACTGTTTTTT. It yields the protein CASSQEGGPLEKLFF. The J gene is TRBJ1-4, the V gene TRBV4-3; D is ambiguous. Germline V gives CDR1 LGHNA, CDR2 YSLEER. Trimming stripped 0 bases from V and 7 bases from J, with 12 bases between. The CDR3 is 15 residues long.

This clone was counted a few times. The rearrangement joins TRBV10-3 to TRBJ1-1, with D maybe TRBD1 (5 bases). The CDR3 contains 15 residues. Germline V gene sequence: CDR1 ENHRY, CDR2 SYGVKD. V lost 3 bases to trimming and J lost 1 base, with 12 bases between them. The CDR3 sequence: CAISEGAGSNTEAFF. The CDR3 DNA sequence: TGTGCCATCAGTGAAGGGGCAGGATCGAACACTGAAGCTTTCTTT.

The rearrangement uses TRBV5-1 and TRBJ1-1; 7 positions agree with TRBD1. This CDR3 is 16 amino acids long. V gave up 4 bases and J gave up 2 bases; unmatched junction bases: 11. Germline V gene data show CDR1 as SGHRS and CDR2 as YFSETQ. CDR3 sequence reads: CASSPGGRGDNTEAFF. In DNA, the CDR3 is TGCGCCAGCAGCCCCGGGGGCAGGGGGGATAACACTGAAGCTTTCTTT. Drawing the rest from reference TRBV5-1 and TRBJ1-1, the complete variable domain is KAGVTQTPRYLIKTRGQQVTLSCSPISGHRSVSWYQQTPGQGLQFLFEYFSETQRNKGNFPGRFSGRQFSNSRSEMNVSTLELGDSALYLCASSPGGRGDNTEAFFGQGTRLTVV.

The chain joins TRBV4-3 to TRBJ1-4; possibly TRBD1 for D (6 bases). The V gene's germline CDR1 is LGHNA and CDR2 YSLEER. The CDR3 is made up of 15 amino acids. Trimming cost V 6 bases and J 7 bases, with 18 bases left between them. The CDR3 sequence is CASSTKGVLGEKLFF. CDR3 coding DNA: TGCGCCAGCAGTACCAAGGGGGTACTGGGTGAAAAACTGTTTTTT.

The chain links TRBV7-8 to TRBJ2-7, with TRBD1 identical over 9 bases. This CDR3 is built from 16 residues. Germline V gene sequence: CDR1 SGHVS, CDR2 FQNEAQ. Trimming cost V 1 base and J 5 bases; bases outside gene matches: 9. CDR3 sequence: CASSLETGTGLHEQYF. The DNA of the CDR3 is TGTGCCAGCAGCTTAGAGACCGGGACAGGGTTACACGAGCAGTACTTC.

V gene TRBV6-5 combines with J gene TRBJ2-7, with 8 nucleotides matching TRBD1. The germline V gene encodes CDR1 MNHEY and CDR2 SVGAGI. V was pared by 2 bases and J by 7 bases, with 7 bases of the junction left unmatched. The CDR3 contains 14 residues. The CDR3 is CASSYRQGAKEQYF. The CDR3 region has the DNA TGTGCCAGCAGTTACAGGCAGGGGGCAAAAGAGCAGTACTTC.

This chain uses TRBV6-5 with TRBJ2-7; a possible D gene is TRBD1 (6 bases). This CDR3 spans 13 amino acids. Trimming took 3 bases from V and 11 from J, leaving 17 bases between them. Germline loops: CDR1 MNHEY, CDR2 SVGAGI. This CDR3 reads CASSYYKRQAEYF. In DNA, the CDR3 is TGTGCCAGCAGTTATTACAAAAGACAGGCTGAGTACTTC.

This clone showed up just once. J is TRBJ1-1 and V is TRBV27, with D possibly TRBD1 on 5 matching bases. Germline V CDR1 and CDR2: MNHEY, SMNVEV (reference sequence). The CDR3 is 15 amino acids. The ends were cut back, 2 bases at V and 2 bases at J, with 12 bases in the middle. The DNA of the CDR3 is TGTGCCAGCAGTTTACTTCCCAGGGCAAACACTGAAGCTTTCTTT. It encodes CASSLLPRANTEAFF.

CDR3 region: CASTLLAGTSNTGELFF. CDR3 coding DNA: TGTGCCAGTACCCTACTAGCGGGGACGTCTAACACCGGGGAGCTGTTTTTT. V and J are TRBV19 and TRBJ2-2; 10 bases fit TRBD2. The germline CDR1 and CDR2 sequences are LNHDA and SQIVND (reference sequence). The CDR3 is 17 residues long. J lost 2 bases, V lost 7 bases, and 10 bases had no gene match.

The chain is built from TRBV9 and TRBJ2-2; D call uncertain. Germline assignment: CDR1 SGDLS and CDR2 YYNGEE. The CDR3 has 13 amino acids. Trimming cost V 1 base and J 4 bases, with 5 bases left between them. The CDR3: CASSVSRTGELFF. As DNA, the CDR3 is TGTGCCAGCAGCGTATCTCGCACCGGGGAGCTGTTTTTT.

The CDR3 protein is CASSSRGFSYEQYF. The CDR3 region has the DNA TGTGCCAGCAGTTCCAGGGGATTCTCCTACGAGCAGTACTTC. V usage is TRBV27 and J usage is TRBJ2-7; D is possibly TRBD1 (6 bases). The germline V gene encodes CDR1 MNHEY and CDR2 SMNVEV (reference sequence). V gave up 4 bases and J gave up 0 bases, with 10 bases separating them. The CDR3 covers 14 residues.

The chain has TRBV5-1 and TRBJ1-2; D remains ambiguous. Germline CDR1 is SGHRS and CDR2 is YFSETQ. Between the trimmed V and J ends, which lost 4 bases and 2 bases, there was a span of 12 bases. This CDR3 comprises 14 residues. The CDR3 loop is CASSQQTQNYGYTF. The CDR3 region has the DNA TGCGCCAGCAGCCAACAAACACAGAACTATGGCTACACCTTC.

The CDR3 DNA follows: TGTGCCAGCAGCTTATATACAGGGAGTTCCACTGAAGCTTTCTTT. Translating it yields CASSLYTGSSTEAFF. J is TRBJ1-1 and V is TRBV7-9; TRBD1 is a possible D gene (6 bases). The CDR3 totals 15 residues. V was trimmed by 2 bases and J by 4 bases, leaving 14 bases between them. Germline lookup yields CDR1 SEHNR and CDR2 FQNEAQ (reference sequence).